The 10 T cell receptor beta chains below were found in one sample sequenced in a study of PD-1 blockade in classical Hodgkin lymphoma. The time point here: cycle 4 day 1 (C4D1), after six to seven weeks of nivolumab. All trial patients relapsed after autologous stem cell transplantation. The repertoire was sequenced with immunoSEQ multiplex PCR; TCRdb's copy has only in-frame clones and lacks some. The repertoire holds about 32,000 clones, with 81% as singletons. The sample was peripheral blood mononuclear cells (PBMCs), taken before the fourth cycle of nivolumab. Receptors originate from a human donor with classical Hodgkin lymphoma.

This chain links TRBV29-1 with TRBJ1-1, with D possibly matching TRBD1 (5 bases). V lost 7 bases and J 5 bases, leaving 14 bases between the germline ends. In germline, CDR1 is SQVTM, CDR2 ANQGSEA. The CDR3 loop spans 12 amino acids. CDR3 sequence reads: CSAPAQGTEAFF. The CDR3 region has the DNA TGCAGCGCCCCGGCCCAGGGAACTGAAGCTTTCTTT.

A few counts support this clone. The rearrangement joins TRBV6-5 to TRBJ1-6, with D tentatively TRBD1 (5 bases). Germline assignment: CDR1 MNHEY and CDR2 SVGAGI. Between the trimmed V and J ends, which lost 2 bases and 12 bases, there was a span of 8 bases. CDR3 length equals 12 residues. CDR3 region: CASSYGGGPLHF. The CDR3, as DNA: TGTGCCAGCAGTTACGGGGGTGGACCCCTCCACTTT.

The chain uses TRBV5-1 and TRBJ2-2; no firm D call. This CDR3 has 15 residues. Trimming shortened V by 0 bases and J by 0 bases, and 6 bases separated the two germline ends. Germline V gives CDR1 SGHRS, CDR2 YFSETQ. In DNA form, the CDR3 reads TGCGCCAGCAGCTTGGACAGCGCGAACACCGGGGAGCTGTTTTTT. It yields the protein CASSLDSANTGELFF.

The chain uses TRBV5-1 and TRBJ2-5; 11 bases fit TRBD1. The length of the CDR3 is 14 residues. J was trimmed by 3 bases and V by 3 bases; bases with no gene match: 1. Germline CDR1 SGHRS, CDR2 YFSETQ. The CDR3 protein is CASSWTGGEETQYF. Written as DNA, the CDR3 is TGCGCCAGCAGCTGGACAGGGGGCGAAGAGACCCAGTACTTC. The full variable domain, in which reference TRBV5-1 and TRBJ2-5 provide the parts outside the CDR3, is KAGVTQTPRYLIKTRGQQVTLSCSPISGHRSVSWYQQTPGQGLQFLFEYFSETQRNKGNFPGRFSGRQFSNSRSEMNVSTLELGDSALYLCASSWTGGEETQYFGPGTRLLVL.

A few counts support this clone. V and J are TRBV6-6 and TRBJ2-2, with D perhaps matching TRBD2 (6 bases). CDR3 length: 14 amino acids. V was trimmed by 5 bases and J by 10 bases, leaving 17 bases between them. In germline, CDR1 is MNHNY, CDR2 SVGAGI (reference sequence). The CDR3 is CASSDQTSLSELFF. CDR3 in DNA: TGTGCCAGCAGTGACCAGACTAGTCTGTCGGAGCTGTTTTTT.

The gene calls are TRBV18 and TRBJ1-1; TRBD1 is a possible D gene (5 bases). Trimming removed 3 bases at V and 10 bases at J, with 15 bases between. The CDR3 consists of 13 residues. Germline lookup yields CDR1 KGHSH and CDR2 LQKENI. In nucleotides, the CDR3 is TGTGCCAGCTCACCTATCCCGGGGGTTCGAGCTTTCTTT. It yields the protein CASSPIPGVRAFF. The full variable domain, rest sourced from reference TRBV18 and TRBJ1-1, is NAGVMQNPRHLVRRRGQEARLRCSPMKGHSHVYWYRQLPEEGLKFMVYLQKENIIDESGMPKERFSAEFPKEGPSILRIQQVVRGDSAAYFCASSPIPGVRAFFGQGTRLTVV.

The chain uses TRBV20-1 and TRBJ1-2; possible D gene TRBD1, 5 bases. The CDR3 sequence is 9 residues long. Germline V gives CDR1 DFQATT, CDR2 SNEGSKA (reference sequence). The CDR3 coding sequence is TGCAGGGGACCCTATGGCTACACCTTC. It translates to CRGPYGYTF.

The V gene is TRBV11-3, the J gene TRBJ2-1, with 11 bases identical to TRBD2. From germline, CDR1 is SGHNT and CDR2 YENEEA. V was pared by 3 bases and J by 4 bases, with 11 bases of the junction left unmatched. CDR3 size: 18 residues. CDR3 residues: CASSFASIAGGQYNEQFF. CDR3 sequence (DNA): TGTGCCAGCAGCTTCGCATCAATAGCGGGGGGGCAATACAATGAGCAGTTCTTC. Full variable domain (missing parts from reference TRBV11-3 and TRBJ2-1): EAGVVQSPRYKIIEKKQPVAFWCNPISGHNTLYWYLQNLGQGPELLIRYENEEAVDDSQLPKDRFSAERLKGVDSTLKIQPAELGDSAVYLCASSFASIAGGQYNEQFFGPGTRLTVL.

J is TRBJ2-3 and V is TRBV2; TRBD1 aligns across 10 bases. CDR1 is SNHLY and CDR2 is FYNNEI in the germline V gene. V lost 4 bases, J lost 6 bases, and 7 bases stayed unmatched. The CDR3 is 15 residues long. In DNA form, the CDR3 reads TGTGCCAGCAGTGGGGCGGGACAGGGGCCTGATACGCAGTATTTT. Translating it yields CASSGAGQGPDTQYF.

The rearrangement uses TRBV7-3 and TRBJ1-1; D not resolved. This CDR3 is 13 amino acids long. V was shortened by 4 bases and J by 1 base, with 7 bases between the two germline ends. Germline assignment: CDR1 SGHTA and CDR2 FQGTGA. The CDR3 here is CASSYSTNTEAFF. The CDR3 nucleotides are TGTGCCAGCAGCTATTCTACGAACACTGAAGCTTTCTTT.